Here is one T cell receptor (beta chain) with its context. Seattle participants joined during active infection and were tracked over time. Sequenced by immunoSEQ multiplex PCR; TCRdb stores in-frame clones only, minus some. The sample includes 200,000 to 250,000 clones, around 83% seen only once; the top ten take about 9.4%. This sample stems from a study of blood T cell repertoires in COVID-19. The wider study: Donors in the United States, Italy and Spain gave samples during acute or convalescent COVID-19. T cells, B-cell-depleted T cells, or PBMCs supplied cDNA or gDNA.

Trimming at V came to 4 bases and at J to 10 bases, leaving 10 bases not matched to a gene. The CDR3 runs 15 residues. Germline V gene lookup returns CDR1 SGHTA and CDR2 FQGNSA. The receptor was isolated from a woman between 45 and 65 years old with COVID-19, enrolled during active disease. The sample was peripheral blood. V usage is TRBV7-2 and J usage is TRBJ1-6; TRBD1 aligns across 7 bases. CDR3 sequence: CASSSTGAAGSPLHF. Written as DNA, the CDR3 is TGTGCCAGCAGCTCAACAGGGGCGGCGGGCTCACCCCTCCACTTT.